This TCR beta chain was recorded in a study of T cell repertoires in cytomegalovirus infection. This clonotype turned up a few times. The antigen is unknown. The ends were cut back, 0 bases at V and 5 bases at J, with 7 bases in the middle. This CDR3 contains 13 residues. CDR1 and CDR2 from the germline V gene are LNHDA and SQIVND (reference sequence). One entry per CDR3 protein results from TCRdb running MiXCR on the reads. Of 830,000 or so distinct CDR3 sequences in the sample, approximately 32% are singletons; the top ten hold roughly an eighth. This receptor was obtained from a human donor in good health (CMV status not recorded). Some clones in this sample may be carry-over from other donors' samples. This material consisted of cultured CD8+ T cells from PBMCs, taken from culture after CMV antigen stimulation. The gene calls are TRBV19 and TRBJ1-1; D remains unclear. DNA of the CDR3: TGTGCCAGTAGTATAGAGAGAACGACTGAAGCTTTCTTT. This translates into CASSIERTTEAFF.